Included here is one T cell receptor beta chain sequence, with context. The antigen is unknown. Clones were sequenced by immunoSEQ multiplex PCR, and TCRdb holds only the in-frame ones, with some missing. The data show about 6,300 clones, 60% to 80% seen once. The data derive from a study of immune evolution from preneoplasia to lung adenocarcinoma. Whole-study findings and limits: Compared with EGFR-mutant or double wild-type lesions, KRAS-mutant nodules were more clonal.

The CDR3 consists of 15 residues. Germline assignment: CDR1 SGHAT and CDR2 FQNNGV. V was shortened by 0 bases and J by 5 bases, with 13 bases between the two germline ends. Input material: FFPE minimally invasive lung adenocarcinoma tissue. The V gene is TRBV11-2, the J gene TRBJ2-5, with D uncertain. The sequence came from a person aged 55-80 years with lung adenocarcinoma. CDR3: CASSLDLGSYETQYF. Written as DNA, the CDR3 is TGTGCCAGCAGCTTAGATCTGGGTAGTTACGAGACCCAGTACTTC. The full variable domain, with the rest looked up from reference TRBV11-2 and TRBJ2-5, is EAGVAQSPRYKIIEKRQSVAFWCNPISGHATLYWYQQILGQGPKLLIQFQNNGVVDDSQLPKDRFSAERLKGVDSTLKIQPAKLEDSAVYLCASSLDLGSYETQYFGPGTRLLVL.